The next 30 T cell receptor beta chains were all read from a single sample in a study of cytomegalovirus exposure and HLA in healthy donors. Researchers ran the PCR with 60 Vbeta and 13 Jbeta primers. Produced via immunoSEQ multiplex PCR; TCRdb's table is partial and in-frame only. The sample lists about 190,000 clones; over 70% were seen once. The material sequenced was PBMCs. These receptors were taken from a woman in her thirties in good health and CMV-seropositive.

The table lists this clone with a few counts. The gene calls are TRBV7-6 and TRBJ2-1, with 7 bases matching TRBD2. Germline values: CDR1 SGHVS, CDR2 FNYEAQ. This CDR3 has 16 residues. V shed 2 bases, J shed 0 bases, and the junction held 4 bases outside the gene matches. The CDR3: CASSLLAESSYNEQFF. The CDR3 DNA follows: TGTGCCAGCAGCTTACTAGCGGAGAGCTCCTACAATGAGCAGTTCTTC.

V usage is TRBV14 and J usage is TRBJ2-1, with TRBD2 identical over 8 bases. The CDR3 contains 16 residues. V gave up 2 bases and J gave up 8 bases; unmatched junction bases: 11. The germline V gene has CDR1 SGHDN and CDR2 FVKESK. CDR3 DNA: TGTGCCAGCAGCCAAACGGGAGGGCCAAAGGGGGATGAGCAGTTCTTC. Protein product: CASSQTGGPKGDEQFF.

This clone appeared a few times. The CDR3 region is CASSLNRGFSGYTF. In nucleotides, the CDR3 is TGTGCCAGCAGCTTGAACAGGGGGTTTTCGGGCTACACCTTC. The chain links TRBV7-2 to TRBJ1-2, with 8 bases lining up with TRBD1. The CDR3 totals 14 residues. V dropped 3 bases and J dropped 8; count of bases not matched to a gene: 8. From germline, CDR1 is SGHTA and CDR2 FQGNSA.

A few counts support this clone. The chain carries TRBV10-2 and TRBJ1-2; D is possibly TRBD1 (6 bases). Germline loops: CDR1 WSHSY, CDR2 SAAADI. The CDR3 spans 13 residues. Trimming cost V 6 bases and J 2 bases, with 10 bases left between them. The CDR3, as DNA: TGCGCCAGCAGGGGAACAGGGAACTATGGCTACACCTTC. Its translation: CASRGTGNYGYTF.

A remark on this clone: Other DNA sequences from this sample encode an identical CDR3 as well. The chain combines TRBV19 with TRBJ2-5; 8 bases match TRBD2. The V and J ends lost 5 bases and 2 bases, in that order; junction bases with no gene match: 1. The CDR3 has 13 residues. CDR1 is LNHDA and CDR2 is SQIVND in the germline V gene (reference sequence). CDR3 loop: CASSGTRQETQYF. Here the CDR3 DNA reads TGTGCCAGTAGTGGGACTAGACAAGAGACCCAGTACTTC.

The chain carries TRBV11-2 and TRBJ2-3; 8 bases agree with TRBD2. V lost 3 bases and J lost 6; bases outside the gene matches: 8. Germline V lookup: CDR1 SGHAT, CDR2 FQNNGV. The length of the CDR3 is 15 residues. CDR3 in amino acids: CASSLVSGMGDTQYF. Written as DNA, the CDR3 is TGTGCCAGCAGCTTGGTTAGCGGGATGGGCGATACGCAGTATTTT.

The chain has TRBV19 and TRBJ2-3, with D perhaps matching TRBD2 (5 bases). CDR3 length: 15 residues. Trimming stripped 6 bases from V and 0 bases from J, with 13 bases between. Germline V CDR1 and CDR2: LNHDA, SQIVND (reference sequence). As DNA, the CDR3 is TGTGCCAGTAGAGTCGGCGGGTCTAGCACAGATACGCAGTATTTT. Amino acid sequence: CASRVGGSSTDTQYF.

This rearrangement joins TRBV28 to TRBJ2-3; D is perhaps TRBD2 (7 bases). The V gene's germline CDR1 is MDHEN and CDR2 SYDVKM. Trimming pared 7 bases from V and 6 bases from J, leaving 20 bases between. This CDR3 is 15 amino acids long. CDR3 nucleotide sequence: TGTGCCAGCATTGTCTCTGGGAGGGGGGCCGATACGCAGTATTTT. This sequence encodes CASIVSGRGADTQYF.

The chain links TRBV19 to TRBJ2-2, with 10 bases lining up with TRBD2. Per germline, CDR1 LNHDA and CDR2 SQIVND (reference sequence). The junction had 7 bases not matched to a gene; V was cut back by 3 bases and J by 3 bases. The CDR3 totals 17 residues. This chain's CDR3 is CASSILGTSAYTGELFF. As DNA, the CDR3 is TGTGCCAGTAGTATCTTGGGGACTAGCGCTTACACCGGGGAGCTGTTTTTT.

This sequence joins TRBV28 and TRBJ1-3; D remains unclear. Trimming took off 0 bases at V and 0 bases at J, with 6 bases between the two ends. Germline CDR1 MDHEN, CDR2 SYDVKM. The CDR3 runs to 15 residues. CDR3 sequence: CASSLWVSSGNTIYF. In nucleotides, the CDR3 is TGTGCCAGCAGTTTATGGGTCAGCTCTGGAAACACCATATATTTT.

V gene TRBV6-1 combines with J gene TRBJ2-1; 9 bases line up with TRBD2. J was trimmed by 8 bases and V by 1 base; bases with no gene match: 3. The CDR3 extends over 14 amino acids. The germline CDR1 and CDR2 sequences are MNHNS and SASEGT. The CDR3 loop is CASSEEGLADEQFF. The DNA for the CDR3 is TGTGCCAGCAGTGAAGAGGGACTAGCAGATGAGCAGTTCTTC.

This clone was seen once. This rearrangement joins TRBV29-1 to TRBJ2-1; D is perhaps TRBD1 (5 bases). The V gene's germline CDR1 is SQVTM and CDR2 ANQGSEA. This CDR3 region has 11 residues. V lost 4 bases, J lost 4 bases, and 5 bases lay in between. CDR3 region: CSVGQYNEQFF. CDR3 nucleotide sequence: TGCAGCGTTGGACAGTACAATGAGCAGTTCTTC.

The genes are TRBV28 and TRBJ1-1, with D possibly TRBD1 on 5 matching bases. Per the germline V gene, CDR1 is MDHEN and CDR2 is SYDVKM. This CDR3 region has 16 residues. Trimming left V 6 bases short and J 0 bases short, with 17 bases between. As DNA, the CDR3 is TGTGCCAGCAGCCTCCCCAGGGAACACATGAACACTGAAGCTTTCTTT. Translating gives CASSLPREHMNTEAFF.

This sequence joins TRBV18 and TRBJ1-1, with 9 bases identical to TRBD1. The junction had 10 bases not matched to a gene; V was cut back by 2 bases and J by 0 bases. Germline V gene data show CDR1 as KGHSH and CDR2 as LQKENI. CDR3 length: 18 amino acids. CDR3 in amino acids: CASSPGGQGTSLNTEAFF. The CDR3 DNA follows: TGTGCCAGCTCACCAGGGGGACAGGGAACATCATTGAACACTGAAGCTTTCTTT.

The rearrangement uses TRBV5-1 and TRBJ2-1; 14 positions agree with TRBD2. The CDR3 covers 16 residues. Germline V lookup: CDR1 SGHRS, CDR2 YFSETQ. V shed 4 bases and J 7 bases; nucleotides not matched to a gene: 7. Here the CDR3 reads CASSTRLAGGENEQFF. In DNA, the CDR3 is TGCGCCAGCAGCACGAGACTAGCGGGAGGGGAGAATGAGCAGTTCTTC.

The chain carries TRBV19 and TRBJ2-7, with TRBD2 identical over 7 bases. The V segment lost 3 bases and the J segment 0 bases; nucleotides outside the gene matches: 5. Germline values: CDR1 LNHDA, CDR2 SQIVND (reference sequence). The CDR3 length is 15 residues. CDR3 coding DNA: TGTGCCAGTAGTATGGGGGGAGGGAGCTCCTACGAGCAGTACTTC. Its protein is CASSMGGGSSYEQYF.

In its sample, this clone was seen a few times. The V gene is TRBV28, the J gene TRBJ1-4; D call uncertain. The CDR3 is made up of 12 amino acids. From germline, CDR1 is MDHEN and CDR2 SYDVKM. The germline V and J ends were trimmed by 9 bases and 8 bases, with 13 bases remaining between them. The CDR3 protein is CASVKGGEKLFF. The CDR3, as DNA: TGTGCCAGTGTAAAAGGAGGAGAAAAACTGTTTTTT.

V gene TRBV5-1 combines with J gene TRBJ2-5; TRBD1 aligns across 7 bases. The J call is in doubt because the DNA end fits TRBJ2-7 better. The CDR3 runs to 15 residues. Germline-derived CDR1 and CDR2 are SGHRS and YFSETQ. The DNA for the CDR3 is TGCGCCAGCAGCTTGGTGGTGACAGGGCCCTACGAGCAGTACTTC. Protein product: CASSLVVTGPYEQYF.

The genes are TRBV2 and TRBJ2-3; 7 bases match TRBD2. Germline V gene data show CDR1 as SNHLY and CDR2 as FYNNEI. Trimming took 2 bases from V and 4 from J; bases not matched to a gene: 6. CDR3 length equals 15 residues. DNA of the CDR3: TGTGCCAGCAGTGAATTTGGACTAGTGTCAGATACGCAGTATTTT. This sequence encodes CASSEFGLVSDTQYF.

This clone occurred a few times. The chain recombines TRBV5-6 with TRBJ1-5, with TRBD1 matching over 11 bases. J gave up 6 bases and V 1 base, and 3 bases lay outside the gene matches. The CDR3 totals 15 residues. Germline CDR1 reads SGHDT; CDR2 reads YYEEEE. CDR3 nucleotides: TGTGCCAGCAGCTTGCTCGGGACAGGGGGTCAGCCCCAGCATTTT. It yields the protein CASSLLGTGGQPQHF.

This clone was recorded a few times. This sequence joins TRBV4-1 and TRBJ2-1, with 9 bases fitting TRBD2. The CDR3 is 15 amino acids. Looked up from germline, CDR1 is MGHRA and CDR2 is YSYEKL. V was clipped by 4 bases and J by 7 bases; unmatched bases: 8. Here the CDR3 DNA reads TGCGCCAGCAGCCTGCCGGGCGGGAGGGTAAATGAGCAGTTCTTC. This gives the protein CASSLPGGRVNEQFF.

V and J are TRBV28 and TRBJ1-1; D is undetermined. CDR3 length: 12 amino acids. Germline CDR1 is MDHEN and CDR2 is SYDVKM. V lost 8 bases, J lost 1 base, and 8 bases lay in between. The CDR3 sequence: CASCEANTEAFF. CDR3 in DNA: TGTGCCAGCTGCGAGGCGAACACTGAAGCTTTCTTT.

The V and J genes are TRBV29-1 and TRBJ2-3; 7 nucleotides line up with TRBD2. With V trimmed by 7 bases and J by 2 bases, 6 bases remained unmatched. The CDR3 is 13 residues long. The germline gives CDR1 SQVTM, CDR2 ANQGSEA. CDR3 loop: CSGRDYLTDTQYF. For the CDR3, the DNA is TGCAGCGGCCGGGACTATCTCACAGATACGCAGTATTTT.

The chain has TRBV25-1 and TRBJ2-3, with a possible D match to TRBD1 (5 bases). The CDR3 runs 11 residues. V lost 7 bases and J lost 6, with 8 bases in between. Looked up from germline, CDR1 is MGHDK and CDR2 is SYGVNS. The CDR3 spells CASTGLDTQYF. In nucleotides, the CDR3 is TGTGCCAGCACAGGGTTGGATACGCAGTATTTT.

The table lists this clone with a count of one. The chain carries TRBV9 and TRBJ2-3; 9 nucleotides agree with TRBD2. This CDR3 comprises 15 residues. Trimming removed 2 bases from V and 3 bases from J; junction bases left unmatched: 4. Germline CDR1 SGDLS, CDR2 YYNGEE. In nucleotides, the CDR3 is TGTGCCAGCAGCGTTGCGGGAGGGCCGACAGATACGCAGTATTTT. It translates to CASSVAGGPTDTQYF.

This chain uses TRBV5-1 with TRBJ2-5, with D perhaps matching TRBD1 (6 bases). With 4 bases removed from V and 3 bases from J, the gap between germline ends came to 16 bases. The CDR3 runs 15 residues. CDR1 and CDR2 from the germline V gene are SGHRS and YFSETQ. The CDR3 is CASSATGWEKETQYF. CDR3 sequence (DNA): TGCGCCAGCAGCGCTACAGGGTGGGAAAAAGAGACCCAGTACTTC.

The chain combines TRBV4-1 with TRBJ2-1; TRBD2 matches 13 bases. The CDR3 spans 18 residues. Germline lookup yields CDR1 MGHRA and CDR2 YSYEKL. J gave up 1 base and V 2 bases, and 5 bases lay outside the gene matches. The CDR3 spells CASSQRLAGGMSYNEQFF. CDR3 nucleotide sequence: TGCGCCAGCAGCCAAAGACTAGCGGGAGGTATGTCCTACAATGAGCAGTTCTTC.

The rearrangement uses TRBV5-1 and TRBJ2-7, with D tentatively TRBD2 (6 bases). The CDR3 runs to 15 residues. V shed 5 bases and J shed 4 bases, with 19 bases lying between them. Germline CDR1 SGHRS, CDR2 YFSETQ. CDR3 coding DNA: TGCGCCAGCAGGGAAGGAGGGGATCGGTTTTACGAGCAGTACTTC. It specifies CASREGGDRFYEQYF.

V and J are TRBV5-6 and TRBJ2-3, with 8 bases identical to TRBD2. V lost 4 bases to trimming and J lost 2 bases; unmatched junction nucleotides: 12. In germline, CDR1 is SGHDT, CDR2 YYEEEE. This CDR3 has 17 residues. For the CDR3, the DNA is TGTGCCAGCAGCAAGCGGATGGGACTAGACGACACAGATACGCAGTATTTT. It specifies CASSKRMGLDDTDTQYF. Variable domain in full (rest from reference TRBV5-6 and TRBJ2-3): DAGVTQSPTHLIKTRGQQVTLRCSPKSGHDTVSWYQQALGQGPQFIFQYYEEEERQRGNFPDRFSGHQFPNYSSELNVNALLLGDSALYLCASSKRMGLDDTDTQYFGPGTRLTVL.

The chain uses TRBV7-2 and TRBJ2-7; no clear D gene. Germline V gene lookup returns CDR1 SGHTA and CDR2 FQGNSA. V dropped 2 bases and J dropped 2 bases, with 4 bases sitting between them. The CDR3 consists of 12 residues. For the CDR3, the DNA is TGTGCCAGCAGCTTATCAGCCTACGAGCAGTACTTC. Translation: CASSLSAYEQYF. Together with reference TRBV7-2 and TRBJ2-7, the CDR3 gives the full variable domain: GAGVSQSPSNKVTEKGKDVELRCDPISGHTALYWYRQSLGQGLEFLIYFQGNSAPDKSGLPSDRFSAERTGGSVSTLTIQRTQQEDSAVYLCASSLSAYEQYFGPGTRLTVT.